This T cell receptor beta chain was obtained from a study of PD-1 blockade in mismatch repair-deficient tumors. In the study overall: All were previously treated, progressing patients with over 9 mismatch repair-deficient cancer types.

This table comes from immunoSEQ multiplex PCR, and its TCRdb copy is limited to in-frame clones, with some not included. The data contain 30,000 to 45,000 clones, approximately 80% of them seen just once; the ten biggest clones take up more than 1%. Every patient had mismatch repair deficiency by PCR or immunohistochemistry. As for this clone: Its antigen is as yet unknown.

The germline CDR1 and CDR2 sequences are SGHVS and FQNEAQ. The CDR3 contains 16 residues. V dropped 1 base and J dropped 1; count of bases not matched to a gene: 5. Study results and caveats: Tumor-resident clones, often undetectable pretreatment in blood, expanded then contracted after pembrolizumab.

The source was PBMCs, collected about 40 weeks after starting pembrolizumab. This sequence originates from an adult with mismatch repair-deficient cancer. V usage is TRBV7-8 and J usage is TRBJ2-5; 8 nucleotides agree with TRBD2. CDR3 in amino acids: CASSLVPAGGQETQYF. CDR3 DNA sequence: TGTGCCAGCAGCTTAGTTCCGGCGGGAGGCCAAGAGACCCAGTACTTC.